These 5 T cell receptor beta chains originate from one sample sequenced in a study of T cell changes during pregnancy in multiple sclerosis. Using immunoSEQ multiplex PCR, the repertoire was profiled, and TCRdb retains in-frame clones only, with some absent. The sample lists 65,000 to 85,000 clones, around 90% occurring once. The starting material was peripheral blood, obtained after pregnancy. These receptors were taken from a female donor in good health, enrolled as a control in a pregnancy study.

CDR3 protein: CASSDPPGSSSYEQYF. The CDR3 nucleotides are TGTGCCAGCAGTGACCCCCCCGGGAGTAGCTCCTACGAGCAGTACTTC. The genes are TRBV25-1 and TRBJ2-7; TRBD2 is a possible D gene (6 bases). Per germline, CDR1 MGHDK and CDR2 SYGVNS. The CDR3 totals 16 residues. V was shortened by 3 bases and J by 0 bases, with 15 bases between the two germline ends.

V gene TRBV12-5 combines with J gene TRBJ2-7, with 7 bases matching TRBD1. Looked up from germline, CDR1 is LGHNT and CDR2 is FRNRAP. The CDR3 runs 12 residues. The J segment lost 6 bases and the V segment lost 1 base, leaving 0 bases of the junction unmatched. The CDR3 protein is CASGLDRGEQYF. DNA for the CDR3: TGTGCTAGTGGTTTGGACAGGGGCGAGCAGTACTTC.

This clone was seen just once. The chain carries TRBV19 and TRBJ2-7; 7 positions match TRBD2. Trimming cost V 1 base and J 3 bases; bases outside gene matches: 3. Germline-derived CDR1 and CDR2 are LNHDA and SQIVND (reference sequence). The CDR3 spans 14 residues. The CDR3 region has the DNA TGTGCCAGTAGTATAGGGGAGGGGAGCTACGAGCAGTACTTC. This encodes CASSIGEGSYEQYF.

The CDR3 DNA reads as TGTGCCAGCAGTCCTGACAGGCGTGAAGCTTTCTTT. It specifies CASSPDRREAFF. This chain uses TRBV6-1 with TRBJ1-1, with D maybe TRBD1 (6 bases). This CDR3 comprises 12 residues. Germline CDR1 and CDR2: MNHNS and SASEGT. V lost 5 bases and J lost 7, with 11 bases in between.

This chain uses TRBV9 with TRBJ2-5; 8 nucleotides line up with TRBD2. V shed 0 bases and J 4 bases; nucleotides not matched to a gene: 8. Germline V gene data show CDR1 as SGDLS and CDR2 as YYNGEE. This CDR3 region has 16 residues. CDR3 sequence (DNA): TGTGCCAGCAGCGTAGAGTTGCGGGGGGCCGGAGAGACCCAGTACTTC. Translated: CASSVELRGAGETQYF.